There are many counts of the clone carrying this TCR beta chain. Its antigen is still unknown. The CDR3 contains 15 residues. V gave up 3 bases and J gave up 2 bases; unmatched junction bases: 5. Per the germline V gene, CDR1 is SGDLS and CDR2 is YYNGEE. This sample stems from a study of neurological immune-mediated disorders. Study observations and caveats: The study phylogenetically grouped the repertoires of 18 of 34 multiple sclerosis patients into one related-CDR3 cluster, a possible signature.

By 5'RACE with 10-nucleotide random UMIs, the cDNA was made. A single record per CDR3 protein comes from TCRdb applying MiXCR to the 5' RACE reads. Found here are about 66,000 distinct CDR3 sequences, roughly 4.5% of them singletons; the top ten hold 6.9%. Sequenced sample: PBMCs. The rearrangement links TRBV9 to TRBJ2-3, with TRBD2 matching over 8 bases. This TCR was recovered from a man aged 25 to 45 with multiple sclerosis. The CDR3 sequence is CASSARGVPTDTQYF. Here the CDR3 DNA reads TGTGCCAGCAGCGCGCGGGGGGTCCCCACAGATACGCAGTATTTT.